Sequencing of this TCR beta chain was carried out in a study of radiation and T cells in renal cell carcinoma. Profiled with immunoSEQ multiplex PCR; TCRdb holds only in-frame clones, not every one. The sample yields over 60,000 clones, 80% to 90% seen once. The time point is: blood 2 weeks post-SBRT. Treatment denoted: 15 Gy SBRT to primary tumor, nephrectomy 4 weeks later. Trimming shortened V by 5 bases and J by 2 bases, and 7 bases separated the two germline ends. This CDR3 region has 12 residues. Germline assignment: CDR1 SQVTM and CDR2 ANQGSEA. This clone was detected only a few times. V and J are TRBV29-1 and TRBJ1-3; unclear D gene. The sequenced sample was blood, obtained from a patient whose treatment included radiotherapy and nephrectomy. The TCR was taken from a woman aged 45-65 years with renal cell carcinoma. The CDR3 sequence: CSVWEAGNTIYF. In DNA form, the CDR3 reads TGCAGCGTTTGGGAGGCTGGAAACACCATATATTTT.